This TCR beta chain comes out of a study of T cells in Graves' hyperthyroidism and ophthalmopathy (dated by TCRdb to between 2018 and 2020). Looking at the study overall: Peripheral blood was sampled at the time of initial diagnosis, prior to any treatment. To identify distinguishing TCR V-J signatures, a discovery cohort of around 98 patients was used, comprising fewer than 45 with Graves' ophthalmopathy and 57 with stable Graves' hyperthyroidism. An independent validation cohort of fewer than 20 hyperthyroidism patients and 17 patients who later progressed to ophthalmopathy tested prospective prediction of ophthalmopathy. For training and testing, the 110 or so patients in the discovery cohort were randomly divided in a 7:3 ratio. Thyroid tissue and blood T-cell repertoires from about 6 Graves' hyperthyroidism patients were also compared in the study. Once sampling was done, hyperthyroidism patients were given methimazole at a starting dose of 30 mg daily, whereas ophthalmopathy patients were given high-dose intravenous methylprednisolone. TCR Vbeta CDR3 sequencing of 130 to 150 peripheral blood samples (43 ophthalmopathy, some 75 hyperthyroidism and approximately 17 progressor patients) is reported in the paper.

Amplification of TCR beta CDR3 regions was carried out from RNA transcripts. For the first round of RT-PCR on the TCR CDR3, the HTBI primer set was used together with the Qiagen OneStep RT-PCR kit. Libraries were constructed in a second round of multiplex PCR, after which size selection and purification were carried out. The libraries were sequenced on an Illumina HiSeq2000 using paired-end 100 bp reads. Per the original workflow: SOAPnuke was used to process the raw data, throwing out any read that contained adapters or uncalled bases, had a mean Phred below 15, or lacked an exact constant-primer or identifier match. High-quality paired reads were merged using COPE v1.2.5, and each unique nucleotide sequence was defined as a clonotype. Clonotypes were aligned to IMGT TRBV, TRBD and TRBJ reference segments using MiTCR v1.1. Only V-J combinations with frequency above 0.0001, covering 99.2% of repertoires, were analysed. The TCS score was defined as the ratio of F50 (clonal expansion) to E x V (chaos), calculated using BLOSUM62-based TCRdist between CDR3 peptides within each V-J. Welch's t-statistics and random forest reduced just over 500 V-J features to roughly 13, which were used in a naive Bayes classifier (R e1071). TCRdb trimmed public reads at Q25 via fastp, called clones via MiXCR and kept in-frame beta chains. Rows with a matching CDR3 protein are joined into one entry that keeps the most common DNA and genes. These V and J calls derive from TCRdb rather than the authors' analysis. The sample table contains around 300,000 distinct CDR3 sequences; only one count was recorded for roughly 22% of them. Of the sample, roughly 60% is held by the ten largest clones.

Ophthalmopathy patients had moderately to severely active disease, with a Clinical Activity Score of 3 or more, a NOSPECS grade of 4 or more, and a disease duration of less than 3 months. The study excluded patients with uncontrolled infections, other autoimmune diseases, pregnancy or lactation. Clinical symptoms, serum thyroxine and TRAb, thyroid ultrasound, and orbital computed tomography formed the basis for the diagnoses. PBMCs were isolated from more than 9 ml of fresh peripheral blood by Ficoll-Paque density gradient centrifugation. Trizol reagent was used to extract total RNA, and RNA quality was then checked on an Agilent 2100 Bioanalyzer. This clonotype has more than one count but fewer than ten. No cognate antigen has been identified for it. No much larger clone exists at a distance of one base, and base qualities are not known. Beyond this particular receptor, the publication reports: In cross-validation, a model built on a 13 V-J signature told ophthalmopathy apart from stable hyperthyroidism with 85% to 90% sensitivity and approximately 81% specificity, and in testing the same model reached 80%/75%. Sample size was not statistically predetermined, and investigators were not blinded to group allocation. Most expanded thyroid clonotypes (frequency above 0.001) were also found in blood, which suggests that blood repertoires may mirror thyroid immune responses. In validation, progression to ophthalmopathy was predicted by the model with roughly 71% sensitivity and 72.22% specificity, a median of roughly 6.4 months before onset.

Trimming at the junction amounts to 10 bases on V and 5 bases on J, and the germline ends lie 18 bases apart. Sequences MNHEY (CDR1) and SMNVEV (CDR2) are obtained from the germline V gene (reference sequence). The CDR3 spans 13 residues, from the cysteine through the phenylalanine. Kept here is only the CDR3 DNA, which spans 39 bases and is read in frame from base 1. This chain joins TRBV27 to TRBJ2-7, and perhaps TRBD2 as D gene, on 7 matching bases. This clonotype was sampled from a man aged 25-40 years with Graves' ophthalmopathy. Source material: blood. The DNA reads TGTGCCACCTCCGGAGGGGGGGTGAACGAGCAGTACTTC. Its protein reads: CATSGGGVNEQYF.